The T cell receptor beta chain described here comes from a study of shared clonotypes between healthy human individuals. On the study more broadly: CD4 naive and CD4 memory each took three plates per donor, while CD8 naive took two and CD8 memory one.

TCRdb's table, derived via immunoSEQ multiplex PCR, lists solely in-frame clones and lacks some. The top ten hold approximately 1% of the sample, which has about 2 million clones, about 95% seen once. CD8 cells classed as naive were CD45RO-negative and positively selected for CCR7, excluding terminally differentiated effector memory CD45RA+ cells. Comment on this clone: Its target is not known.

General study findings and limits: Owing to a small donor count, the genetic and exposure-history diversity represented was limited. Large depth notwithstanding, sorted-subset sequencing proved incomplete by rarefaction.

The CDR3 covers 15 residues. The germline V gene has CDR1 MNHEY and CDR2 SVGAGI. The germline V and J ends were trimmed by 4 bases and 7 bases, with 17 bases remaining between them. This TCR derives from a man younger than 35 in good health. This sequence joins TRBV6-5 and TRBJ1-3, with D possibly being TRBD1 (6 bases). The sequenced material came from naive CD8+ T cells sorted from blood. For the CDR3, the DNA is TGTGCCAGCAGTTTTACGACAGGCGTCAGGAACACCATATATTTT. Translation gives CASSFTTGVRNTIYF.